The TCR beta chain under discussion was sequenced for a study of tumor-infiltrating lymphocytes in oesophageal squamous cell carcinoma. V lost 1 base, J lost 2 bases, and 11 bases lay in between. Germline loops: CDR1 SGHVS, CDR2 FNYEAQ. This CDR3 contains 15 residues. TCRdb re-analysed the PCR reads in MiXCR, keeping a single row per CDR3 protein. Of roughly 20,000 distinct CDR3 sequences listed, under 45% are singletons. The V and J genes are TRBV7-6 and TRBJ1-1; no clear D gene. The sequence was obtained from a male donor with esophageal squamous cell carcinoma. The sample taken for sequencing was esophageal tumor tissue. CDR3 coding DNA: TGTGCCAGCAGCTTAGGCCTTGGCAGAAACACTGAAGCTTTCTTT. It yields the protein CASSLGLGRNTEAFF.